The TCR beta chain described here comes from a study of blood T cell repertoires in COVID-19. Germline loops: CDR1 SGHNT, CDR2 YYREEE (reference sequence). The junction had 8 bases not matched to a gene; V was cut back by 0 bases and J by 7 bases. This CDR3 spans 17 amino acids. In the authors' workflow: By means of reference gene primer amplification, nucleated cell counts were estimated. The repertoire was sequenced with immunoSEQ multiplex PCR; TCRdb's copy has only in-frame clones and lacks some. V, J and clone size derive from that table, while D and trimming were established from the DNA sequence. This sample carries around 120,000 clones, 85% to 90% of them seen once, and the ten largest clones take roughly 10%.

Sequenced input: peripheral blood. This sequence originates from a man older than 75 with acute or convalescent COVID-19. The rearrangement joins TRBV5-4 to TRBJ2-2; TRBD2 aligns across 11 bases. The CDR3 DNA is TGTGCCAGCAGCTTGGAGGGGCTAGCGGGAGGAAGCGGGGAGCTGTTTTTT. This sequence encodes CASSLEGLAGGSGELFF.